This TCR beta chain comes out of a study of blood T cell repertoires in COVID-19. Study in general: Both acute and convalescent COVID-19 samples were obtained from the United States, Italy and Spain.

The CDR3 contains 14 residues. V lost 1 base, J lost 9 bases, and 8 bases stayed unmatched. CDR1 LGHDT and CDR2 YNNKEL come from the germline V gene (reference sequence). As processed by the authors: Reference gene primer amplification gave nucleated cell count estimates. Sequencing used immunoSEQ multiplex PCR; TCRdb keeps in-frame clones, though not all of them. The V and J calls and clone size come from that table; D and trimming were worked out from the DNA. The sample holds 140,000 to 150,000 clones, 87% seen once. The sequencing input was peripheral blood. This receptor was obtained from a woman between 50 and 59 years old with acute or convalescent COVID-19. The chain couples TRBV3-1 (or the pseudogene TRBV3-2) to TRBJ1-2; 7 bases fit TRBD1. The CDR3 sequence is CASSQGNRGDRYTF. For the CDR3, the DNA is TGTGCCAGCAGCCAAGGAAACAGGGGCGATCGCTACACCTTC.